This TCR beta chain was captured in a study of T cell repertoires in cytomegalovirus infection. About the study: Matching HLA type and CMV infection were both indicated by public TCR beta signatures.

Deletions cut 11 bases from V and 5 bases from J, with 10 bases between. CDR3 length: 11 residues. In germline, CDR1 is ENHRY, CDR2 SYGVKD. TCRdb itself ran the reads through MiXCR, one entry per CDR3 protein. This sample has a few hundred thousand distinct CDR3 sequences; almost 40% occur once, and the top ten carry roughly 50%. Notes on this clonotype: Its antigen is currently unknown.

General observations from the study: Carriers of CMV plus the relevant HLA were identified by cumulative public TCR beta family frequency.

The V gene is TRBV10-3, the J gene TRBJ2-1; no reliable D call. The starting material was cultured PBMCs, obtained from culture after CMV antigen stimulation. This sequence was found in a human donor in good health (CMV status not recorded). Some clones in this sample may be carry-over from other donors' samples. The CDR3 DNA sequence: TGTGCCGCCTCAAGTAACAATGAGCAGTTCTTC. Protein sequence: CAASSNNEQFF.